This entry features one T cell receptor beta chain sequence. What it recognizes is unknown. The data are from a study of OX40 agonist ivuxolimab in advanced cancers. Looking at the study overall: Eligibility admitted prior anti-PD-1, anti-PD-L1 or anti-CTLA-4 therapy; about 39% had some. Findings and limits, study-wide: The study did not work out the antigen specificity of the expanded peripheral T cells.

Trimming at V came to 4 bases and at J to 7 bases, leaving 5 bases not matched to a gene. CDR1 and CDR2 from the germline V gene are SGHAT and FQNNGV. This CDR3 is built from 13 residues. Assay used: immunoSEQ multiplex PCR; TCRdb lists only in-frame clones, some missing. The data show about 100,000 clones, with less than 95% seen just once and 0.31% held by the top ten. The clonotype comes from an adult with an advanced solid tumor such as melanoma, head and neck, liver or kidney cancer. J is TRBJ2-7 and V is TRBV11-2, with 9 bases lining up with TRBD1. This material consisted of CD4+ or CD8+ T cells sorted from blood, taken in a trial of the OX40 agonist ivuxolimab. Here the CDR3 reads CASSWGQGGEQYF. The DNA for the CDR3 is TGTGCCAGCAGCTGGGGACAGGGAGGGGAGCAGTACTTC.